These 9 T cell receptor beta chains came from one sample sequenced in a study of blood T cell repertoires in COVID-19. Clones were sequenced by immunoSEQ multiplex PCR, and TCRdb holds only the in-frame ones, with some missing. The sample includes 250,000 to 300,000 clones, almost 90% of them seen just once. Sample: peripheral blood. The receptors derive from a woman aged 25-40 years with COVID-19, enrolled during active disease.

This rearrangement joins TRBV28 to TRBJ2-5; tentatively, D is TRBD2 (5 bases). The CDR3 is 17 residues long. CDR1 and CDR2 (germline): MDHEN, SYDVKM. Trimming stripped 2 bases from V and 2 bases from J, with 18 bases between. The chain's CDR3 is CASSLGPPAVIQETQYF. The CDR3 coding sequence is TGTGCCAGCAGTTTAGGCCCCCCAGCGGTTATTCAAGAGACCCAGTACTTC. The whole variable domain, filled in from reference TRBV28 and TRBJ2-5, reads DVKVTQSSRYLVKRTGEKVFLECVQDMDHENMFWYRQDPGLGLRLIYFSYDVKMKEKGDIPEGYSVSREKKERFSLILESASTNQTSMYLCASSLGPPAVIQETQYFGPGTRLLVL.

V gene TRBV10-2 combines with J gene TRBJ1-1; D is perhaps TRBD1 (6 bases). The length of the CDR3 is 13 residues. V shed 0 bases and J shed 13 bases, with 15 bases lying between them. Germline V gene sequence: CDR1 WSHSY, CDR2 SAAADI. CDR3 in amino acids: CASSESTRGAVFF. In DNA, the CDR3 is TGCGCCAGCAGTGAGTCGACTCGGGGGGCGGTTTTCTTT.

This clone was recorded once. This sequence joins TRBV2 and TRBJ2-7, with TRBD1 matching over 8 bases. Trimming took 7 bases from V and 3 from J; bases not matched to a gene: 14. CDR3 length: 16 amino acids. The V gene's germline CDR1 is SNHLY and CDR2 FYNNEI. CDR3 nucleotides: TGTGCCAGCAAGGACCCGGGACAGGTTTGGGGCTACGAGCAGTACTTC. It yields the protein CASKDPGQVWGYEQYF.

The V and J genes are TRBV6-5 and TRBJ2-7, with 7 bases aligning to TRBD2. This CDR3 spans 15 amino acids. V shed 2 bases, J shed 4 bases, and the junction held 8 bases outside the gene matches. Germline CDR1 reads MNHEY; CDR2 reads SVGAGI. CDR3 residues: CASSYPSAGVYEQYF. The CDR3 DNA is TGTGCCAGCAGTTACCCGTCCGCGGGGGTATACGAGCAGTACTTC.

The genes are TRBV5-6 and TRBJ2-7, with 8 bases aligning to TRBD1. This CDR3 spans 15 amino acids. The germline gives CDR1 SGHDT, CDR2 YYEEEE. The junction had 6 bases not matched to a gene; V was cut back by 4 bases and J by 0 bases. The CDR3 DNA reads TGTGCCAGCAGCCCGGGACAGGAAGTCTCCTACGAGCAGTACTTC. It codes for CASSPGQEVSYEQYF.

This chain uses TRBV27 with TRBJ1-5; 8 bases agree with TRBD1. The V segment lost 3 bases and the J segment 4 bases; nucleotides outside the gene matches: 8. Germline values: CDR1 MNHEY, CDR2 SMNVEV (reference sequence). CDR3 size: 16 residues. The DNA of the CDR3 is TGTGCCAGCAGTTTGCGGACAGGGCAGGGGAATCAGCCCCAGCATTTT. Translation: CASSLRTGQGNQPQHF.

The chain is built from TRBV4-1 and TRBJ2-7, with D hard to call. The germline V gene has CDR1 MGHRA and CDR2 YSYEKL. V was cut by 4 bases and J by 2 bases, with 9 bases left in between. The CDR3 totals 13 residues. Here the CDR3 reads CASSLADTYEQYF. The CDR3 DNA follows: TGCGCCAGCAGCCTCGCAGACACCTACGAGCAGTACTTC.

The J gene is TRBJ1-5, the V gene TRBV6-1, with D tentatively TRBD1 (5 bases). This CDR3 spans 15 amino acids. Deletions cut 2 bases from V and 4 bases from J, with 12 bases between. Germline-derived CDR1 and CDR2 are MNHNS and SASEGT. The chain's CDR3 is CASSERAGRNQPQHF. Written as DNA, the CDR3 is TGTGCCAGCAGTGAACGAGCAGGGAGGAATCAGCCCCAGCATTTT.

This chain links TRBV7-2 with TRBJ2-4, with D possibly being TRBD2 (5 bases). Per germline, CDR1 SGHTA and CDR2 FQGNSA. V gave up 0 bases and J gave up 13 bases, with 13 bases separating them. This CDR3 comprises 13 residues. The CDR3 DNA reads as TGTGCCAGCAGCTTAGCGTCGGCTAGCCCCCAGTACTTC. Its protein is CASSLASASPQYF.